This T cell receptor (beta chain) was captured in a study of T cell responses to AZD1222 COVID-19 vaccine. The CDR3 consists of 14 residues. V was shortened by 4 bases and J by 1 base, with 11 bases between the two germline ends. Germline V gene sequence: CDR1 GTSNPN, CDR2 SVGIG (reference sequence). General study results and limits: A mostly white British donor set with more females was recruited, and clonal diversity was possibly underestimated.

Here immunoSEQ multiplex PCR was the method, and the copy in TCRdb shows in-frame clones only, minus some. The repertoire includes about 120,000 clones, roughly 90% of them detected once, and about 1.4% sits in the top ten. On this clone: Its specificity is not known.

The rearrangement joins TRBV30 to TRBJ1-5; tentative D call: TRBD1 (5 bases). The clonotype originates from an adult in good health. Sequenced here: peripheral blood, sampled on day 0 of AZD1222 vaccination. As DNA, the CDR3 is TGTGCCTGGAACTATGGACAAAGCAATCAGCCCCAGCATTTT. Translating it yields CAWNYGQSNQPQHF.